A selection of T cell receptor beta chains follows, all from one sample in a study of cytomegalovirus exposure and HLA in healthy donors. The assay was immunoSEQ multiplex PCR, and TCRdb's table has in-frame clones only and misses some. The sample lists about 130,000 clones, about 68% occurring once. Sequenced sample: PBMCs. These receptors were collected from a human donor in good health. Both conserved end residues are part of each CDR3. Fields, in order: D gene, J gene, V gene, clone size, CDR3 protein, CDR3 DNA. D genes are given only for firm matches. Only some rows state a clone size, as once, few, many or a class for expanded clones.

>-|TRBJ2-1|TRBV7-6|few
CASSSRSNEQFF
TGTGCCAGCAGCTCCCGGAGTAATGAGCAGTTCTTC
>TRBD1|TRBJ2-2|TRBV10-3|-
CAIRGQGRSGELFF
TGTGCCATCAGGGGACAGGGCAGGTCCGGGGAGCTGTTTTTT
>TRBD1|TRBJ2-1|TRBV9|-
CASSVGDRGWEQFF
TGTGCCAGCAGCGTAGGGGACAGGGGTTGGGAGCAGTTCTTC
>-|TRBJ2-2|TRBV7-2|-
CASSPRGISVPGELFF
TGTGCCAGCAGCCCTCGCGGTATTAGCGTTCCCGGGGAGCTGTTTTTT
>-|TRBJ2-3|TRBV6-4|-
CASSELGSTDTQYF
TGTGCCAGCAGTGAGTTGGGCAGCACAGATACGCAGTATTTT
>TRBD2|TRBJ2-1|TRBV15|-
CATSRVETSGRGNEQFF
TGTGCCACCAGCAGAGTCGAGACTAGCGGGAGGGGGAATGAGCAGTTCTTC
>-|TRBJ2-7|TRBV5-1|-
CASSLAGGKPYEQYF
TGCGCCAGCAGCTTGGCCGGAGGCAAACCCTACGAGCAGTACTTC
>TRBD2|TRBJ2-7|TRBV11-3|-
CASSLGGGYEQYF
TGTGCCAGCAGCTTAGGCGGGGGCTACGAGCAGTACTTC
>-|TRBJ2-2|TRBV27|-
CASSLSGWGGGAGELFF
TGTGCCAGCAGTTTATCCGGGTGGGGAGGAGGTGCCGGGGAGCTGTTTTTT
>TRBD1|TRBJ2-7|TRBV28|few
CASSPQGAAEEQYF
TGTGCCAGCAGTCCACAGGGGGCGGCGGAAGAGCAGTACTTC
>TRBD1|TRBJ2-7|TRBV11-3|few
CASSLGQGWEQYF
TGTGCCAGCAGCTTAGGACAGGGTTGGGAGCAGTACTTC
>-|TRBJ1-2|TRBV7-9|-
CASSLYAGDFGYGYTF
TGTGCCAGCAGCTTATATGCGGGCGATTTCGGATATGGCTACACCTTC
>-|TRBJ2-2|TRBV9|few
CASSVDPGLRTGELFF
TGTGCCAGCAGCGTAGACCCAGGGCTCCGGACCGGGGAGCTGTTTTTT
>TRBD1|TRBJ1-2|TRBV9|once
CASSTPRDRGGGSNYGYTF
TGTGCCAGCTCGACGCCACGGGACAGGGGTGGGGGTTCTAACTATGGCTACACCTTC
>-|TRBJ2-7|TRBV5-1|few
CASSLDRYEQYF
TGCGCCAGCAGCTTGGACAGGTACGAGCAGTACTTC
>-|TRBJ2-7|TRBV19|once
CASSMISRAYEQYF
TGTGCCAGTAGTATGATCAGCAGGGCCTACGAGCAGTACTTC
>TRBD2|TRBJ2-2|TRBV5-4|-
CASSPGGVTGELFF
TGTGCCAGCAGCCCCGGGGGGGTAACCGGGGAGCTGTTTTTT
>TRBD2|TRBJ2-7|TRBV5-1|-
CASSDSGRASSYEQYF
TGCGCCAGCAGCGATAGCGGGAGGGCCAGCTCCTACGAGCAGTACTTC
>-|TRBJ2-7|TRBV5-4|-
CASSLGTETYEQYF
TGTGCCAGCAGCTTGGGGACAGAGACCTACGAGCAGTACTTC
>-|TRBJ1-3|TRBV28|-
CASSPGGSGNTIYF
TGTGCCAGCTCCCCGGGGGGGTCTGGAAACACCATATATTTT